Listed here are 22 T cell receptor beta chains from one sample, sequenced in a study of regulatory T cells in long-lasting Graves disease. The authors built TCR beta libraries using iRepertoire HTBI primers and Arm-PCR of CDR3 regions. One entry per CDR3 protein, called by TCRdb with MiXCR from the multiplex PCR reads. The table includes more than 350,000 distinct CDR3 sequences, roughly 21% detected once. Time point described: persistent/refractory GD, antithyroid drugs over 5 years with positive TRAb. The TCR library used RNA extracted from PBMCs. This material consisted of peripheral blood mononuclear cells (PBMCs), taken when the disease was refractory, from a patient treated with antithyroid drugs. The receptor source for this set is a female donor with Graves disease.

Many counts were recorded for this clonotype. This chain uses TRBV14 with TRBJ1-2; D ambiguous. Trimming stripped 4 bases from V and 3 bases from J, with 12 bases between. Per the germline V gene, CDR1 is SGHDN and CDR2 is FVKESK. The CDR3 consists of 14 residues. In DNA form, the CDR3 reads TGTGCCAGCAGCCCGCCGGGGTCCGACTATGGCTACACCTTC. It is translated as CASSPPGSDYGYTF.

This clonotype has more than one count but fewer than ten. The chain joins TRBV5-6 to TRBJ1-1; 7 bases fit TRBD1. The CDR3 consists of 13 residues. Germline-derived CDR1 and CDR2 are SGHDT and YYEEEE. With V trimmed by 0 bases and J by 12 bases, 8 bases remained unmatched. CDR3 amino acids: CASSLAQGGGSFF. CDR3 DNA sequence: TGTGCCAGCAGCTTGGCCCAGGGGGGTGGTTCTTTCTTT.

This clonotype came up many times. V usage is TRBV28 and J usage is TRBJ2-7; D gene unclear. With 6 bases removed from V and 0 bases from J, the gap between germline ends came to 12 bases. Germline assignment: CDR1 MDHEN and CDR2 SYDVKM. The CDR3 spans 14 residues. CDR3 sequence reads: CASRPTQSSYEQYF. The CDR3 region has the DNA TGTGCCAGCAGGCCTACTCAGAGCTCCTACGAGCAGTACTTC.

The V call is TRBV20-1, the J call TRBJ2-5; D not resolved. V dropped 3 bases and J dropped 1 base, with 9 bases sitting between them. The CDR3 is made up of 13 amino acids. Germline CDR1 DFQATT, CDR2 SNEGSKA (reference sequence). This chain's CDR3 is CSARGSRQETQYF. CDR3 sequence (DNA): TGCAGTGCTAGGGGTAGTCGCCAAGAGACCCAGTACTTC.

This clonotype was counted ten times or more. V gene TRBV19 combines with J gene TRBJ2-7, with 7 nucleotides matching TRBD2. The CDR3 is made up of 14 amino acids. Germline CDR1 LNHDA, CDR2 SQIVND (reference sequence). V trimming: 3 bases; J trimming: 4 bases; junction bases outside the gene matches: 6. DNA of the CDR3: TGTGCCAGTAGTATCGCTAGCGGTTGGTACGAGCAGTACTTC. This sequence encodes CASSIASGWYEQYF.

The chain has TRBV28 and TRBJ2-3; no definite D call. CDR1 and CDR2 (germline): MDHEN, SYDVKM. V was shortened by 5 bases and J by 0 bases, with 9 bases between the two germline ends. The CDR3 sequence is 14 residues long. CDR3 coding DNA: TGTGCCAGCAGTACAGAAACTAGCACAGATACGCAGTATTTT. Encoded protein: CASSTETSTDTQYF.

The genes are TRBV20-1 and TRBJ1-4; D is ambiguous. This CDR3 has 14 amino acids. The germline V gene encodes CDR1 DFQATT and CDR2 SNEGSKA (reference sequence). Trimming took 5 bases from V and 8 from J, leaving 18 bases between them. The CDR3 here is CSAPPPYGGEKLFF. In DNA, the CDR3 is TGCAGTGCTCCACCCCCGTACGGAGGGGAAAAACTGTTTTTT.

This clonotype was seen a few times. The chain recombines TRBV7-2 with TRBJ2-7, with TRBD2 matching 12 bases. V shed 5 bases, J shed 3 bases, and the junction held 11 bases outside the gene matches. The germline V gene encodes CDR1 SGHTA and CDR2 FQGNSA. There are 17 residues in the CDR3. CDR3 coding DNA: TGTGCCAGCAGCGGGCTCGGGACTAGCGGGCGTAACTACGAGCAGTACTTC. Its translation is CASSGLGTSGRNYEQYF.

This chain connects TRBV10-2 to TRBJ1-5; a possible D gene is TRBD1 (5 bases). Trimming removed 7 bases from V and 4 bases from J, with 11 bases in between. Germline V gene data show CDR1 as WSHSY and CDR2 as SAAADI. The CDR3 length is 13 residues. The CDR3 DNA sequence: TGCGCCAGCATGAGGGGAGGGAATCAGCCCCAGCATTTT. Protein: CASMRGGNQPQHF.

This clonotype showed up many times. The V call is TRBV2, the J call TRBJ2-5, with D unclear. The V end lost 5 bases, the J end lost 0 bases, and 10 bases lay between the germline ends. Germline CDR1 and CDR2: SNHLY and FYNNEI. This CDR3 is 14 amino acids long. As DNA, the CDR3 is TGTGCCAGCAGTACGGACGTACACCAAGAGACCCAGTACTTC. It is translated as CASSTDVHQETQYF. Full variable domain (rest looked up from reference TRBV2 and TRBJ2-5): EPEVTQTPSHQVTQMGQEVILRCVPISNHLYFYWYRQILGQKVEFLVSFYNNEISEKSEIFDDQFSVERPDGSNFTLKIRSTKLEDSAMYFCASSTDVHQETQYFGPGTRLLVL.

The rearrangement joins TRBV9 to TRBJ1-2; TRBD1 aligns across 8 bases. The CDR3 totals 16 residues. V trimming: 3 bases; J trimming: 0 bases; junction bases outside the gene matches: 7. Looked up from germline, CDR1 is SGDLS and CDR2 is YYNGEE. The CDR3 DNA reads TGTGCCAGCAGCGCATTATCAGGGGGCGCTAACTATGGCTACACCTTC. Residues: CASSALSGGANYGYTF.

In nucleotides, the CDR3 is TGCAGTGCTAGTGAACTCCTAGCCAAAAACATTCAGTACTTC. It specifies CSASELLAKNIQYF. The chain links TRBV20-1 to TRBJ2-4, with D unclear. Per germline, CDR1 DFQATT and CDR2 SNEGSKA (reference sequence). Trimming pared 3 bases from V and 0 bases from J, leaving 9 bases between. The CDR3 length is 14 residues.

The rearrangement uses TRBV20-1 and TRBJ2-1, with TRBD1 as a possible D gene (5 bases). Germline V gene lookup returns CDR1 DFQATT and CDR2 SNEGSKA (reference sequence). V was trimmed by 0 bases and J by 0 bases, leaving 6 bases between them. CDR3 size: 14 residues. The CDR3 DNA is TGCAGTGCTAGAGACAGGGCCTCCTACAATGAGCAGTTCTTC. This gives the protein CSARDRASYNEQFF.

This clonotype was counted at least ten times. The chain is built from TRBV2 and TRBJ2-7; the match to TRBD1 covers 8 bases. Trimming removed 6 bases from V and 3 bases from J; junction bases left unmatched: 7. This CDR3 has 14 residues. The germline CDR1 and CDR2 sequences are SNHLY and FYNNEI. The CDR3 loop is CASSRTGTGYEQYF. CDR3 DNA sequence: TGTGCCAGCAGCCGAACAGGGACAGGCTACGAGCAGTACTTC.

This clonotype was seen more than once but under ten times. The gene calls are TRBV11-2 and TRBJ2-2, with D unresolved. V lost 2 bases and J 2 bases, leaving 3 bases between the germline ends. The CDR3 sequence is 13 residues long. From germline, CDR1 is SGHAT and CDR2 FQNNGV. The CDR3 sequence is CASSLYNTGELFF. The CDR3 DNA follows: TGTGCCAGCAGCTTATATAACACCGGGGAGCTGTTTTTT.

At least ten counts were recorded for this clonotype. The chain combines TRBV20-1 with TRBJ2-5; D perhaps matches TRBD1 (5 bases). The CDR3 sequence is 16 residues long. Per germline, CDR1 DFQATT and CDR2 SNEGSKA (reference sequence). Trimming left V 1 base short and J 2 bases short, with 17 bases between. This CDR3 reads CSARGGSKGLQETQYF. Here the CDR3 DNA reads TGCAGTGCTAGAGGCGGAAGTAAGGGGCTTCAAGAGACCCAGTACTTC.

This clonotype occurred many times. At one end, the junction sequence differs from germline, possibly due to a read error. The chain uses TRBV20-1 and TRBJ1-5, with 7 bases lining up with TRBD1. CDR3 size: 15 residues. CDR1 is DFQATT and CDR2 is SNEGSKA in the germline V gene (reference sequence). The CDR3 coding sequence is TGCAGTGCGAGAGAACCGGGACAGTATAATCAGCCCCAGCATTTT. Translating it yields CSAREPGQYNQPQHF.

Details on this clonotype: Given a much more abundant clone one base away, this may be a read error. The chain combines TRBV7-9 with TRBJ2-1; 8 bases line up with TRBD2. The CDR3 loop spans 16 amino acids. Germline lookup yields CDR1 SEHNR and CDR2 FQNEAQ (reference sequence). CDR3 in DNA: TGTGCCAGCAGCTTAGATCGGGGGGGACGGAGAAATGAGCAGCTCTTC. Its translation: CASSLDRGGRRNEQLF.

V and J are TRBV20-1 and TRBJ2-3; D may be TRBD1 (6 bases). V was clipped by 6 bases and J by 0 bases, with 19 bases between them. The CDR3 has 16 residues. The germline gives CDR1 DFQATT, CDR2 SNEGSKA (reference sequence). Here the CDR3 DNA reads TGCAGTGCAAGTTCCCCCAGGGGTGGAAGCACAGATACGCAGTATTTT. Its protein is CSASSPRGGSTDTQYF.

Remarks on this clonotype: This is likely an artifact of a read error, given a far larger clone one base away. The V gene is TRBV6-1, the J gene TRBJ2-7; the match to TRBD2 covers 7 bases. The CDR3 sequence is 12 residues long. The germline V gene encodes CDR1 MNHNS and CDR2 SASEGT. The CDR3 region is CASSSGDYGQYF. In DNA, the CDR3 is TGTGCCAGCAGTTCGGGGGACTACGGGCAGTACTTC.

Of note for this clonotype: Since a much larger clone is just one base distant, this may be a read error. This chain links TRBV6-2 or TRBV6-3 with TRBJ2-6; tentatively, D is TRBD1 (6 bases). CDR3 length: 18 residues. The germline V gene encodes CDR1 MNHEY and CDR2 SVGEGT. Trimming took 6 bases from V and 1 from J, leaving 19 bases between them. CDR3 loop: CASRFRRDIFSGANVLTF. DNA of the CDR3: TGTGCCAGCAGATTCCGCCGGGACATCTTTTCTGGGGCCAACGTCCTGACTTTC.

At least ten counts were recorded for this clonotype. The chain has TRBV28 and TRBJ1-1; unclear D gene. Trimming removed 3 bases from V and 2 bases from J, with 10 bases in between. This CDR3 is 14 amino acids long. Per germline, CDR1 MDHEN and CDR2 SYDVKM. The CDR3 sequence: CASSLVRGNTEAFF. The CDR3 DNA follows: TGTGCCAGCAGTTTGGTACGGGGAAACACTGAAGCTTTCTTT. The full variable domain, completed using reference TRBV28 and TRBJ1-1, is DVKVTQSSRYLVKRTGEKVFLECVQDMDHENMFWYRQDPGLGLRLIYFSYDVKMKEKGDIPEGYSVSREKKERFSLILESASTNQTSMYLCASSLVRGNTEAFFGQGTRLTVV.